These 5 T cell receptor beta chains came from one sample sequenced in a study of shared clonotypes between healthy human individuals (dated by TCRdb to about 2020). The library was made by the immunoSEQ multiplex PCR assay. Sourced from immuneACCESS, this table was stored by TCRdb with only in-frame sequences that have V and J called. A share of the clones is absent; for the studies checked, an unresolved V gene accounts for under half, and the remainder has no known explanation. Here the sample has 520,000 or so clones; more than 65% occur a single time. The ten largest account for 10% to 15% of the sample. The specimen sequenced was PBMCs. These TCRs come from a woman in her thirties or forties in good health. Some clones in this sample may be carry-over from other donors' samples.

Written as DNA, the CDR3 is TGTGCCAGCACTGAGGGGGGTGGCGTGAGGGCTTTCTTT. It encodes CASTEGGGVRAFF. This sequence joins TRBV28 and TRBJ1-1; tentatively, D is TRBD1 (6 bases). The germline CDR1 and CDR2 sequences are MDHEN and SYDVKM. The CDR3 consists of 13 residues. Deletions cut 7 bases from V and 11 bases from J, with 20 bases between.

Comments on this clone: A much larger clone lies a single base off, so this may be a read error. This CDR3 is also generated by other DNA sequences in the sample. Written as DNA, the CDR3 is TGTGCCAGCAGCTTCTCCTACGAGCAGTACTTC. It translates to CASSFSYEQYF. The chain has TRBV7-2 and TRBJ2-7; no firm D call. Trimming stripped 3 bases from V and 0 bases from J, with 0 bases between. The CDR3 has 11 residues. Looked up from germline, CDR1 is SGHTA and CDR2 is FQGNSA.

The CDR3 spells CATSKQDSYGYTF. The CDR3, as DNA: TGTGCCACCAGCAAACAAGACAGTTATGGCTACACCTTC. This chain joins TRBV15 and TRBJ1-2; D might be TRBD1 (5 bases). The germline gives CDR1 LNHNV, CDR2 YYDKDF (reference sequence). This CDR3 region has 13 residues. Trimming left V 4 bases short and J 5 bases short, with 11 bases between.

This clone was counted between two and nine times. V usage is TRBV7-2 and J usage is TRBJ1-2; D possibly corresponds to TRBD1 (5 bases). The CDR3 sequence is 16 residues long. Germline-derived CDR1 and CDR2 are SGHTA and FQGNSA. V was trimmed by 1 base and J by 0 bases, leaving 12 bases between them. The CDR3 region is CASSLVTGRANYGYTF. The CDR3 DNA reads as TGTGCCAGCAGCTTAGTAACAGGAAGGGCTAACTATGGCTACACCTTC.

The rearrangement joins TRBV9 to TRBJ2-1; 10 bases agree with TRBD2. Germline V gives CDR1 SGDLS, CDR2 YYNGEE. V lost 3 bases to trimming and J lost 1 base; unmatched junction nucleotides: 4. This CDR3 spans 16 amino acids. Here the CDR3 reads CASSAIAGGSYNEQFF. Here the CDR3 DNA reads TGTGCCAGCAGCGCCATAGCGGGAGGTTCCTACAATGAGCAGTTCTTC.